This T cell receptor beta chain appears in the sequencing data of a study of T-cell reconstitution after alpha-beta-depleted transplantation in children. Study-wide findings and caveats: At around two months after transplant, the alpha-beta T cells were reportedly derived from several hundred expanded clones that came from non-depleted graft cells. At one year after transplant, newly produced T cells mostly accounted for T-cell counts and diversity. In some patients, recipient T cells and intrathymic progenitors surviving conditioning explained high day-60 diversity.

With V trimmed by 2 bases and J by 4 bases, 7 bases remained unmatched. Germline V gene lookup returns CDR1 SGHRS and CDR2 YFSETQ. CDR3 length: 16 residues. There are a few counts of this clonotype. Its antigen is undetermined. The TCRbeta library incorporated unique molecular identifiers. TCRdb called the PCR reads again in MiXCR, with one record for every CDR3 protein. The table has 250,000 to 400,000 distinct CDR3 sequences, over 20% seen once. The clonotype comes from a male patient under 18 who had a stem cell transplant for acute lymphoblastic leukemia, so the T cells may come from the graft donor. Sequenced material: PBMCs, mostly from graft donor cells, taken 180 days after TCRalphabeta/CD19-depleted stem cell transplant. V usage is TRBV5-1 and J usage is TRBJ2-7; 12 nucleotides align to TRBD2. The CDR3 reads CASSFPSGRGFYEQYF. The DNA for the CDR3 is TGCGCCAGCAGCTTCCCTAGCGGGAGGGGTTTTTACGAGCAGTACTTC. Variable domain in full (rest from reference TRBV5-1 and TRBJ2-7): KAGVTQTPRYLIKTRGQQVTLSCSPISGHRSVSWYQQTPGQGLQFLFEYFSETQRNKGNFPGRFSGRQFSNSRSEMNVSTLELGDSALYLCASSFPSGRGFYEQYFGPGTRLTVT.